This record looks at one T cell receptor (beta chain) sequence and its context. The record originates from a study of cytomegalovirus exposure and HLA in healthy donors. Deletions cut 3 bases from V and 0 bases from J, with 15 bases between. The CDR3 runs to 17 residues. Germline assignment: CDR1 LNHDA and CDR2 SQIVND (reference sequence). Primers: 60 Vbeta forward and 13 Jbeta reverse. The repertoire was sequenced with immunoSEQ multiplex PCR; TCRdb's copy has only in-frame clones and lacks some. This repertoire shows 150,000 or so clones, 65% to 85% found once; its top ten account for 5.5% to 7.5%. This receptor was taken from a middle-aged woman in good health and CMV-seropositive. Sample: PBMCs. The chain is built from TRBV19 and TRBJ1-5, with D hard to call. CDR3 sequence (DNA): TGTGCCAGTAGTATTCGAGGGATCTCCAATAGCAATCAGCCCCAGCATTTT. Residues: CASSIRGISNSNQPQHF.